A selection of T cell receptor beta chains follows, all from one sample in a study of blood T cells in healthy people across ages. TCRdb processed the 5' RACE reads anew with MiXCR; each CDR3 protein has one entry. The table lists hundreds of thousands of distinct CDR3 sequences, roughly 58% of them singletons. Source material: blood. The receptors were sampled from a man between 60 and 75 years old in good health. Each CDR3 is given with its conserved first and last residue. Each record gives: V gene, D gene, J gene, clone size, CDR3 length, CDR3 protein, CDR3 DNA. D genes are given only for firm matches. Clone size appears in some rows only: once, few, many, or a class for an expanded clone.

>TRBV20-1|-|TRBJ1-1|-|12
CSARGGYTEAFF
TGCAGTGCTAGAGGAGGATACACTGAAGCTTTCTTT
>TRBV29-1|TRBD2|TRBJ2-1|few|13
CSVSSGGNNEQFF
TGCAGCGTTTCTAGCGGGGGGAACAATGAGCAGTTCTTC
>TRBV6-5|TRBD2|TRBJ2-7|-|16
CASSYQASGYNNEQYF
TGTGCCAGCAGTTACCAGGCTAGCGGATATAACAATGAGCAGTACTTC
>TRBV18|-|TRBJ2-3|few|16
CASSPRGSGRTDTQYF
TGTGCCAGCTCCCCCCGGGGGTCGGGGCGCACAGATACGCAGTATTTT
>TRBV5-1|-|TRBJ2-3|-|14
CASSLVPTTDTQYF
TGCGCCAGCAGCTTGGTACCCACCACAGATACGCAGTATTTT
>TRBV12-3/TRBV12-4|-|TRBJ1-2|-|15
CASSLGAAVNYGYTF
TGTGCCAGCAGTTTGGGAGCCGCCGTTAACTATGGCTACACCTTC
>TRBV9|TRBD2|TRBJ2-2|-|15
CASSLRTGGRGELFF
TGTGCCAGCAGCCTACGGACGGGGGGGAGAGGGGAGCTGTTTTTT
>TRBV7-2|-|TRBJ2-3|few|17
CASSNPRGGPSVDTQYF
TGTGCCAGCAGCAACCCCCGCGGGGGCCCGAGTGTCGATACGCAGTATTTT
>TRBV20-1|TRBD2|TRBJ2-3|-|15
CSAGTSGGVQDTQYF
TGCAGTGCCGGGACTAGCGGGGGGGTGCAAGATACGCAGTATTTT
>TRBV6-6|-|TRBJ2-7|-|14
CASSPQATGLEQYF
TGTGCCAGCAGTCCACAGGCTACCGGGCTCGAGCAGTACTTC
>TRBV5-1|-|TRBJ2-1|-|15
CASSAGTGSYNEQFF
TGCGCCAGCAGCGCCGGGACGGGCTCCTACAATGAGCAGTTCTTC
>TRBV29-1|-|TRBJ1-1|-|12
CSTAPVNTEAFF
TGCAGCACAGCCCCCGTAAACACTGAAGCTTTCTTT
>TRBV12-3/TRBV12-4|TRBD2|TRBJ2-5|-|15
CASSPRGGPQETQYF
TGTGCCAGCAGTCCGCGCGGGGGGCCCCAAGAGACCCAGTACTTC
>TRBV5-5|-|TRBJ1-1|-|15
CASSLTGQLNTEAFF
TGTGCCAGCAGCTTGACGGGACAACTTAACACTGAAGCTTTCTTT
>TRBV20-1|-|TRBJ1-2|-|14
CSAPGQLRNYGYTF
TGCAGTGCCCCCGGTCAGCTGAGAAACTATGGCTACACCTTC
>TRBV20-1|-|TRBJ1-6|-|13
CSASGPCNSPLHF
TGCAGTGCTTCCGGGCCCTGTAATTCACCCCTCCACTTT
>TRBV7-8|-|TRBJ1-6|-|15
CASSFPTGYNSPLHF
TGTGCCAGCAGCTTCCCGACGGGCTATAATTCACCCCTCCACTTT
>TRBV5-1|-|TRBJ2-7|-|14
CASSLGSGAYEQYF
TGCGCCAGCAGCTTGGGGTCAGGGGCCTACGAGCAGTACTTC
>TRBV25-1|-|TRBJ1-1|few|14
CASSESGWDTEAFF
TGTGCCAGCAGTGAATCAGGGTGGGACACTGAAGCTTTCTTT
>TRBV20-1|TRBD2|TRBJ2-5|few|15
CSARDGQRGMETQYF
TGCAGTGCTAGAGATGGTCAGCGGGGCATGGAGACCCAGTACTTC
>TRBV28|-|TRBJ2-1|few|16
CASTLGGASSYNEQFF
TGTGCCAGCACCCTTGGGGGGGCCTCCTCCTACAATGAGCAGTTCTTC
>TRBV20-1|-|TRBJ1-1|few|13
CSARRGVNTEAFF
TGCAGTGCCCGCCGGGGAGTGAACACTGAAGCTTTCTTT
>TRBV16|TRBD1|TRBJ2-7|few|15
CASSQSGTGAYEQYF
TGTGCCAGCAGCCAATCAGGGACAGGAGCCTACGAGCAGTACTTC
>TRBV2|TRBD2|TRBJ2-3|-|13
CASVSGGRITQYF
TGTGCCAGCGTTAGCGGGGGGCGAATAACGCAGTATTTT
>TRBV12-3/TRBV12-4|-|TRBJ2-3|many|12
CASSPRTDTQYF
TGTGCCAGCTCCCCGAGGACGGACACGCAGTATTTT
>TRBV27|-|TRBJ1-1|-|14
CASSSQGPGSPAFF
TGTGCCAGCAGCTCTCAGGGGCCCGGCAGCCCAGCTTTCTTT
>TRBV7-9|-|TRBJ2-7|few|16
CASSPDLERSTYEQYF
TGTGCCAGCAGCCCAGATCTGGAGCGGTCGACCTACGAGCAGTACTTC
>TRBV28|TRBD1|TRBJ2-3|-|12
CASSQGAATQYF
TGTGCCAGCAGCCAGGGGGCAGCTACGCAGTATTTT